These 15 T cell receptor beta chains came from one sample sequenced in a study of T cells in Graves' hyperthyroidism and ophthalmopathy. Template material for amplifying TCR beta CDR3 regions consisted of RNA transcripts. Primed by the HTBI set, a first-round RT-PCR was run on the TCR CDR3. One entry per CDR3 protein, called by TCRdb with MiXCR from the multiplex PCR reads. The top ten hold roughly 12% of the sample, which has about 520,000 distinct CDR3 sequences, around a quarter seen once. Sequenced input: blood. The receptors stem from a woman under 40 with Graves' ophthalmopathy.

This clonotype was seen a handful of times. This sequence joins TRBV2 and TRBJ2-5; D might be TRBD2 (7 bases). Germline CDR1 is SNHLY and CDR2 is FYNNEI. Trimming shortened V by 2 bases and J by 2 bases, and 12 bases separated the two germline ends. The CDR3 sequence is 15 residues long. CDR3 bases: TGTGCCAGCAGTGAATGGGAGGGGGAACAAGAGACCCAGTACTTC. This sequence encodes CASSEWEGEQETQYF.

This clonotype was observed at least ten times. The chain combines TRBV6-2 or TRBV6-3 with TRBJ1-3; 10 nucleotides align to TRBD1. The CDR3 has 18 residues. Germline CDR1 is MNHEY and CDR2 is SVGEGT. Losses at the gene ends were 6 bases for V and 0 bases for J; bases not matched to a gene: 11. The CDR3 loop reads CASRGQGSLRSSGNTIYF. CDR3 sequence (DNA): TGTGCCAGCAGGGGACAGGGGTCCTTAAGGAGCTCTGGAAACACCATATATTTT.

This clonotype has more than one count but fewer than ten. The chain links TRBV7-2 to TRBJ2-3, with D perhaps matching TRBD1 or TRBD2 (5 bases each). The germline V gene encodes CDR1 SGHTA and CDR2 FQGNSA. There are 14 residues in the CDR3. Between the trimmed V and J ends, which lost 8 bases and 0 bases, there was a span of 12 bases. Here the CDR3 DNA reads TGTGCCAGCGCCTCCGGGGCTAGCACAGATACGCAGTATTTT. It translates to CASASGASTDTQYF.

This clonotype was found many times. The gene calls are TRBV10-3 and TRBJ2-7; D gene ambiguous. The V end lost 8 bases, the J end lost 1 base, and 6 bases lay between the germline ends. The CDR3 consists of 11 residues. In germline, CDR1 is ENHRY, CDR2 SYGVKD. CDR3 in amino acids: CAIAGSYEQYF. The CDR3 bases are TGTGCCATCGCCGGGTCCTACGAGCAGTACTTC.

The chain recombines TRBV6-2 or TRBV6-3 with TRBJ2-7, with D unclear. From germline, CDR1 is MNHEY and CDR2 SVGEGT. The germline V and J ends were trimmed by 10 bases and 3 bases, with 16 bases remaining between them. The CDR3 loop spans 13 amino acids. Written as DNA, the CDR3 is TGTGCCACCCGACAAGGCCCCTTCTACGAGCAGTACTTC. Translation: CATRQGPFYEQYF.

Many counts were recorded for this clonotype. The chain joins TRBV3-1 to TRBJ1-2; TRBD1 might be the D (5 bases). CDR1 is LGHDT and CDR2 is YNNKEL in the germline V gene (reference sequence). V shed 0 bases and J shed 8 bases, with 10 bases lying between them. The CDR3 contains 13 residues. CDR3 DNA: TGTGCCAGCAGCCAAGATAGGGACGTGGGCTACACCTTC. This sequence encodes CASSQDRDVGYTF.

This clonotype was detected only a few times. An end of the junction differs from the germline gene, which may be a read error. J is TRBJ1-3 and V is TRBV12-3 or TRBV12-4; no firm D call. CDR3 length equals 15 residues. CDR3 sequence reads: CASSLMGNSGNTIHF. The CDR3 DNA reads TGTGCCAGCAGTTTAATGGGGAACTCTGGAAACACCATACATTTT.

This clonotype was picked up a small number of times. V usage is TRBV28 and J usage is TRBJ2-7; 11 bases are a match to TRBD1. This CDR3 region has 15 residues. Germline CDR1 and CDR2: MDHEN and SYDVKM. Losses at the gene ends were 6 bases for V and 5 bases for J; bases not matched to a gene: 9. This chain's CDR3 is CASSTRGQGVDEQYF. Written as DNA, the CDR3 is TGTGCCAGCAGCACTCGGGGACAGGGGGTCGACGAGCAGTACTTC.

This clonotype was counted a few times. The V call is TRBV11-1, the J call TRBJ2-7; 9 bases line up with TRBD1. Germline V CDR1 and CDR2: SGHAT, FQDESV (reference sequence). This CDR3 has 15 residues. V trimming: 8 bases; J trimming: 0 bases; junction bases outside the gene matches: 8. Here the CDR3 DNA reads TGTGCCAGCGGATTACTGACAGGGGGCTCCTACGAGCAGTACTTC. This gives the protein CASGLLTGGSYEQYF.

This clonotype has a count of ten or more. The chain recombines TRBV11-2 with TRBJ1-1; D call uncertain. CDR1 SGHAT and CDR2 FQNNGV come from the germline V gene. Between the trimmed V and J ends, which lost 5 bases and 5 bases, there was a span of 9 bases. The length of the CDR3 is 12 residues. The CDR3 sequence: CASSLVGTEAFF. In DNA, the CDR3 is TGTGCCAGCAGCCTTGTCGGGACTGAAGCTTTCTTT.

This clonotype has at least ten counts. This chain links TRBV3-1 with TRBJ2-5, with D perhaps TRBD1 or TRBD2 (5 bases each). Trimming pared 3 bases from V and 1 base from J, leaving 9 bases between. The CDR3 sequence is 14 residues long. The germline CDR1 and CDR2 sequences are LGHDT and YNNKEL (reference sequence). CDR3 residues: CASSQTGTQETQYF. The CDR3 nucleotides read TGTGCCAGCAGCCAGACGGGGACCCAAGAGACCCAGTACTTC.

This clonotype has ten or more counts. The rearrangement joins TRBV6-1 to TRBJ1-1; D is undetermined. V was shortened by 6 bases and J by 5 bases, with 19 bases between the two germline ends. The length of the CDR3 is 15 residues. The germline V gene has CDR1 MNHNS and CDR2 SASEGT. CDR3 loop: CASSQISRPGTEAFF. The CDR3 DNA reads TGTGCCAGCAGCCAAATATCGAGGCCGGGGACTGAAGCTTTCTTT.

This clonotype was observed at least ten times. This chain connects TRBV29-1 to TRBJ1-1, with 8 bases matching TRBD1. The length of the CDR3 is 16 residues. V gave up 0 bases and J gave up 5 bases; unmatched junction bases: 11. CDR1 and CDR2 from the germline V gene are SQVTM and ANQGSEA. CDR3 coding DNA: TGCAGCGTTGAAGATTGGGCTACAGGGGGTTGGACTGAAGCTTTCTTT. Protein product: CSVEDWATGGWTEAFF.

The chain uses TRBV30 and TRBJ1-2; weak D call: TRBD1 (6 bases). This CDR3 region has 15 residues. Trimming cost V 1 base and J 3 bases, with 15 bases left between them. Germline loops: CDR1 GTSNPN, CDR2 SVGIG (reference sequence). Written as DNA, the CDR3 is TGTGCCTGGAGTGCAAGGTGGGGGCCTTACTATGGCTACACCTTC. Translated, it gives CAWSARWGPYYGYTF.

This clonotype has ten or more counts. V is TRBV11-2 and J is TRBJ2-7; no definite D call. The V end was cut by 2 bases, the J end by 3 bases, with 11 bases between. The CDR3 has 14 amino acids. Germline values: CDR1 SGHAT, CDR2 FQNNGV. In DNA form, the CDR3 reads TGTGCCAGCAGCTTATCTCGCGGAAACTACGAGCAGTACTTC. The encoded protein is CASSLSRGNYEQYF.